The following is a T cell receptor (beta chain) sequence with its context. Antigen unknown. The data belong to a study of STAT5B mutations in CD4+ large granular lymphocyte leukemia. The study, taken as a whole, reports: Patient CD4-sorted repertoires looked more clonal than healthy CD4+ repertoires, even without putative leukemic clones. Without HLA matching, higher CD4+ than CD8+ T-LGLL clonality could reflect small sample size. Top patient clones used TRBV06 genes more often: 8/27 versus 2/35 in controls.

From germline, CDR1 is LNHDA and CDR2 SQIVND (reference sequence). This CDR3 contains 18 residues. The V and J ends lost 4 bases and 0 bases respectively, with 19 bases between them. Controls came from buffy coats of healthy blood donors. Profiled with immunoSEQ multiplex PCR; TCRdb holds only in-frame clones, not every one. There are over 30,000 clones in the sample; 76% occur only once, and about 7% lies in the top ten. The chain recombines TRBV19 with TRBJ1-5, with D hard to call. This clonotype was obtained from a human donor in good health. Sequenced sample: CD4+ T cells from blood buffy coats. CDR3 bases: TGTGCCAGTAGTAGTGCCCTCGCCGGGATCAATAGCAATCAGCCCCAGCATTTT. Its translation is CASSSALAGINSNQPQHF.